Here is one T cell receptor beta chain with its context. What it binds is not known. Unique molecular identifiers featured in each of the TCR beta cDNA libraries. T cells numbering about 0.9 to 11 million gave rise to about 540,000 cDNA molecules. TCRdb ran MiXCR on the PCR reads and lists one entry per CDR3 protein. The data contain about 430,000 distinct CDR3 sequences, approximately 42% of them singletons. The entry originates in a study of post-analysis software for immune sequencing data. About the research overall: Clinical courses comprised relapsing-remitting, secondary progressive and progressive-relapsing multiple sclerosis.

Study-level findings and limits: Co-batched samples clustered tightly together by F measure. Patients carried roughly 5 TRBV segments more frequently than controls did, and TRBV5-6, TRBV5-1 and TRBV20-1 were among them. Normalized Chao1 diversity was significantly reduced in patients versus controls.

The germline V gene encodes CDR1 SGHTA and CDR2 FQGNSA. Trimming at V came to 3 bases and at J to 1 base, leaving 7 bases not matched to a gene. This CDR3 has 17 amino acids. The clonotype was recovered from a girl aged 2-10 years with multiple sclerosis. Sequenced sample: blood. The rearrangement joins TRBV7-2 to TRBJ2-3; TRBD2 agrees at 10 bases. The CDR3 reads CASSLILAGDGTDTQYF. CDR3 in DNA: TGTGCCAGCAGCTTGATCCTAGCGGGAGACGGCACAGATACGCAGTATTTT.